The sequence of this T cell receptor (beta chain) was determined in a study of T cell responses to AZD1222 COVID-19 vaccine (dated by TCRdb to the early 2020s). Concerning the study at large: Because spike-specific TCR depth and breadth did not differ between the two schedules, AZD1222 recipients who got a second dose at roughly 4 weeks were pooled with those who got a second dose at roughly 12 weeks. TCR sequencing was performed for fewer than 250 trial participants, of whom around 200 were given two doses of AZD1222 and approximately 25 were given two doses of MenACWY control vaccine. Trial participants were enrolled into age subgroups of 18-55, 56-69 and 70-plus years, which contained roughly 150, 30 and 60 TCR-sequenced participants, respectively.

The research as a whole found: In the small 56-69-year group, the increase in depth fell short of significance, most likely because of low power. Spike-specific TCR breadth and depth rose significantly after two AZD1222 doses compared with day 0 and with MenACWY recipients. Nearly half of unique spike-specific TCRs reportedly recognized epitopes outside regions mutated in the B.1.351 and B.1.1.7 variants. Conclusions about previously exposed vaccinees were limited because only 5 or 6 AZD1222 recipients were SARS-CoV-2 seropositive at baseline. Because no samples from the day 14 peak response were available, repertoires could be characterized only after the peak T cell response. Participants were mostly white British, with more females than males. The authors suggested clonal diversity may have been underestimated. Vaccine-associated CD4 TCRs spanned the whole spike protein, with dominant responses in regions 160-218 and 743-854.

Including the terminal cysteine and phenylalanine, the CDR3 comprises 17 residues. The sequence is cut down to CDR3 DNA, 51 bases in frame from base 1. CDR1 and CDR2, per the germline V gene (reference sequence), are LGHDT and YNNKEL. V is trimmed back by 0 bases and J by 6 bases, and the junction contains 6 bases that no gene match accounts for. The CDR3 regions of human TCRbeta chains were analyzed by immunosequencing. The source study handled its data this way. TCRs in the repertoires were matched against a reference library of SARS-CoV-2-specific TCRs that had been generated with the MIRA antigen-specificity platform. Breadth meant the fraction of unique TCRs that were SARS-CoV-2-associated, whereas depth meant the fraction of total T cells that were SARS-CoV-2-associated. Using the MIRA data, each spike-specific TCR was mapped to the spike region that the TCR reacts to and placed in a CD4 or CD8 class. Log10-transformed breadth and depth values were compared by one-way ANOVA with Sidak's multiple comparisons tests. TCRdb retrieved this table from immuneACCESS and kept in-frame rearrangements only. Not all clones are present; in checked studies, unresolved V genes account for under half, and no reason is known for the remainder. D and trimming were read from the DNA, whereas the V and J calls and clone size are those reported in that table. This sample lists fewer than 110,000 clones; around 87% were detected once. Around 4.4% of the sample rests with the top ten.

Note on this clone: The antigen this receptor binds is unknown. Base qualities were left out, and no much larger clone turns up one base away.

Taken with the paper, the label for time point translates to: baseline before first vaccination. The vaccinee samples were drawn from two UK trials, COV001 and COV002, one of which was a single-blind randomized controlled phase 2/3 trial testing AZD1222 (ChAdOx1 nCoV-19) in healthy adults. For TCRbeta chain sequencing, PBMC samples from trial participants were taken at day 0 and at day 28 after the second dose. This clonotype originated in an adult in good health. This material consisted of peripheral blood, taken on day 0 of AZD1222 vaccination. The V and J genes are TRBV3-1 (or the pseudogene TRBV3-2) and TRBJ2-2; 11 bases in between match TRBD2. The CDR3 amino acid sequence is: CASSQDLSGRAPGELFF. The nucleotides are TGTGCCAGCAGCCAAGATCTTAGCGGGAGGGCCCCCGGGGAGCTGTTTTTT.